The clone carrying this T cell receptor (beta chain) has a count of ten or more. What it recognizes is unknown. It was RNA transcripts that yielded the amplified TCR beta CDR3 regions. Carried out on the TCR CDR3, a first-round RT-PCR used the HTBI primer set. TCRdb itself ran the multiplex PCR reads through MiXCR, one entry per CDR3 protein. The top ten clones hold 34% of a sample with some 350,000 distinct CDR3 sequences, approximately 14% of them seen once. This record comes from a study of T cells in Graves' hyperthyroidism and ophthalmopathy. Study findings and constraints: In the blood, most expanded thyroid clonotypes above 0.001 appeared as well.

V was shortened by 3 bases and J by 1 base, with 15 bases between the two germline ends. Germline V lookup: CDR1 SQVTM, CDR2 ANQGSEA. This CDR3 comprises 15 residues. The V call is TRBV29-1, the J call TRBJ1-1; weak D call: TRBD1 (5 bases). The sequence was obtained from a woman aged 40 to 55 with Graves' ophthalmopathy. The sequenced material came from blood. The CDR3, as DNA: TGCAGCGTTGAGGGGGTTGACACCTCGAACACTGAAGCTTTCTTT. It codes for CSVEGVDTSNTEAFF.